One sample yielded the 13 T cell receptor beta chains listed below, sequenced in a study of blood T cells in healthy people across ages (dated by TCRdb to between 2014 and 2016). To prepare the library, 5' RACE was applied. The instrument given in TCRdb is Illumina HiSeq 2500. A second PCR of about 6 to 12 cycles was run with a J-beta primer mix and a sample-barcoded 5' primer. The raw public data were reprocessed by TCRdb itself: fastp quality trimming at Q25, MiXCR clonotype calling, in-frame beta chains only. CDR3 protein duplicates are merged, each entry listing the most common genes and DNA. Counted in this sample were around 1,000,000 distinct CDR3 sequences; 20% to 25% of them appeared once. Approximately 0.71% of the sample is held by the ten biggest clonotypes. The same sample was also used in a study of T cells of mothers and their children.

Sequenced sample: blood. The receptors derive from a girl aged 2-9 years in good health.

This rearrangement joins TRBV24-1 to TRBJ1-2; unclear D gene. Trimming stripped 7 bases from V and 7 bases from J, with 9 bases between. Per germline, CDR1 KGHDR and CDR2 SFDVKD. The CDR3 has 11 amino acids. The CDR3 sequence: CATRDGIGYTF. The CDR3 bases are TGTGCCACCAGGGATGGTATTGGCTACACCTTC.

A word on this clonotype: The conserved final phenylalanine or tryptophan is absent from the CDR3, which likely points to a read error. The rearrangement joins TRBV4-1 to TRBJ2-7, with 10 positions matching TRBD2. The CDR3 runs to 16 residues. J lost 3 bases, V lost 0 bases, and 5 bases had no gene match. CDR1 and CDR2 from the germline V gene are MGHRA and YSYEKL. CDR3 DNA sequence: TGCGCCAGCAGCCAAGAACCGGGACTAGCGCACTACGAGCAGTACCTC. Its translation is CASSQEPGLAHYEQYL.

The chain uses TRBV4-2 and TRBJ2-1; D is ambiguous. Trimming took 8 bases from V and 5 from J, leaving 13 bases between them. The CDR3 runs to 13 residues. Germline V lookup: CDR1 LGHNA, CDR2 YNFKEQ. The CDR3: CASRSIGDNEQFF. As DNA, the CDR3 is TGTGCCAGCCGTTCCATCGGCGACAATGAGCAGTTCTTC.

The gene calls are TRBV5-1 and TRBJ1-5; D is ambiguous. Per germline, CDR1 SGHRS and CDR2 YFSETQ. Trimming left V 0 bases short and J 2 bases short, with 6 bases between. There are 14 residues in the CDR3. The CDR3: CASSLAPGNQPQHF. CDR3 nucleotides: TGCGCCAGCAGCTTGGCACCCGGCAATCAGCCCCAGCATTTT.

This clonotype came up a few times. Compared with germline, one end of the junction differs, possibly owing to a read error. The chain is built from TRBV9 and TRBJ2-7, with D perhaps being TRBD1 or TRBD2 (6 bases each). The CDR3 sequence is 15 residues long. The germline CDR1 and CDR2 sequences are SGDLS and YYNGEE. The chain's CDR3 is CASSVDGGPPYEQCF. CDR3 in DNA: TGTGCCAGCAGCGTAGATGGGGGGCCCCCCTACGAGCAGTGCTTC.

This clonotype appeared a few times. The chain joins TRBV20-1 to TRBJ2-5; 7 bases align to TRBD2. The CDR3 is 17 amino acids. Germline CDR1 reads DFQATT; CDR2 reads SNEGSKA (reference sequence). The trim removed 2 bases at V and 1 base at J, leaving 13 bases unmatched. CDR3 loop: CSARTRRARLAQETQYF. The CDR3 nucleotides read TGCAGTGCTAGAACCCGGCGGGCTAGACTAGCCCAAGAGACCCAGTACTTC.

The chain employs TRBV20-1 and TRBJ2-2, with D perhaps TRBD1 (6 bases). Trimming removed 1 base from V and 4 bases from J, with 13 bases in between. In germline, CDR1 is DFQATT, CDR2 SNEGSKA (reference sequence). The CDR3 is 15 amino acids. CDR3 nucleotide sequence: TGCAGTGCTAGAGTTGCAGGGGCGATCACCGGGGAGCTGTTTTTT. This sequence encodes CSARVAGAITGELFF.

The chain links TRBV20-1 to TRBJ1-5, with a possible D match to TRBD1 (6 bases). Germline loops: CDR1 DFQATT, CDR2 SNEGSKA (reference sequence). The CDR3 consists of 15 residues. V was trimmed by 5 bases and J by 4 bases, leaving 18 bases between them. The CDR3 here is CSAAIPGQLNQPQHF. CDR3 bases: TGCAGTGCTGCTATACCGGGACAATTGAATCAGCCCCAGCATTTT.

This sequence joins TRBV19 and TRBJ2-4; D might be TRBD1 or TRBD2, each matching 5 bases. The ends were cut back, 7 bases at V and 0 bases at J, with 25 bases in the middle. Germline V lookup: CDR1 LNHDA, CDR2 SQIVND (reference sequence). The CDR3 runs 19 residues. The CDR3, as DNA: TGTGCCAGTACTAAGAGGTGGGACGCTATAAGACTAGCCAAAAACATTCAGTACTTC. This gives the protein CASTKRWDAIRLAKNIQYF.

The rearrangement links TRBV4-3 to TRBJ2-5; 10 positions agree with TRBD1. The CDR3 consists of 15 residues. In germline, CDR1 is LGHNA, CDR2 YSLEER. Trimming took 2 bases from V and 7 from J; bases not matched to a gene: 7. For the CDR3, the DNA is TGCGCCAGCAGCCAACGACAGGGGGCGGGTGTGACCCAGTACTTC. It yields the protein CASSQRQGAGVTQYF.

Notes on this clonotype: A read error may account for a junction end that differs from germline. The chain recombines TRBV7-9 with TRBJ2-1; the match to TRBD1 covers 7 bases. This CDR3 region has 12 residues. CDR1 and CDR2 (germline): SEHNR, FQNEAQ (reference sequence). As DNA, the CDR3 is TGTGCCAGCAGCCTCAGACAGGGAACCCAATACTTC. The encoded protein is CASSLRQGTQYF.

A few counts support this clonotype. A read error may produce the germline difference seen at one junction end. V is TRBV12-3 or TRBV12-4 and J is TRBJ1-1, with D perhaps matching TRBD1 (5 bases). The CDR3 length is 13 residues. This CDR3 is CASSLGVHTEAFF. The CDR3, as DNA: TGTGCCAGCAGCTTAGGGGTCCACACTGAAGCTTTCTTT.

The chain is built from TRBV10-2 and TRBJ2-3; 7 nucleotides match TRBD2. CDR1 WSHSY and CDR2 SAAADI come from the germline V gene. The J segment lost 1 base and the V segment lost 1 base, leaving 11 bases of the junction unmatched. CDR3 length equals 18 residues. Here the CDR3 DNA reads TGCGCCAGCAGTGAGTACATACGGCTAGCGGAGCGCACAGATACGCAGTATTTT. Its translation: CASSEYIRLAERTDTQYF.